Sequencing of this TCR beta chain was carried out in a study of regulatory T cells in long-lasting Graves disease. Time point: persistent/refractory GD, antithyroid drugs over 5 years with positive TRAb. After RNA was extracted from PBMCs, the TCR library was made from it. A roughly 10-milliliter sample of peripheral blood was drawn into EDTA tubes. To make TCR beta libraries, researchers used iRepertoire HTBI primers and Arm-PCR of CDR3 regions. Using its own MiXCR run on the multiplex PCR reads, TCRdb lists one record per CDR3 protein. Of about 430,000 distinct CDR3 sequences detected, 21% appear once; the ten largest clones hold approximately 15%. This clonotype was seen at least ten times. The receptor was isolated from a female donor with Graves disease. The material was peripheral blood mononuclear cells (PBMCs), obtained when the disease was refractory, from a patient treated with antithyroid drugs.

CDR3 in amino acids: CASSASATNQPQHF. The CDR3 DNA sequence: TGTGCCAGCAGTGCATCAGCGACCAATCAGCCCCAGCATTTT. The chain is built from TRBV6-1 and TRBJ1-5; unclear D gene. V dropped 4 bases and J dropped 3 bases, with 10 bases sitting between them. CDR1 is MNHNS, CDR2 SASEGT, per germline. The CDR3 runs 14 residues.